The present entry profiles one T cell receptor beta chain with its context. Its antigen remains unidentified. The CDR3 is 12 amino acids. Deletions cut 0 bases from V and 6 bases from J, with 6 bases between. Germline loops: CDR1 SGHNT, CDR2 YENEEA. The data were obtained in a study of cytomegalovirus exposure and HLA in healthy donors. Study-wide findings and caveats: The study labeled 150 to 200 TCR beta chains cytomegalovirus-associated. Differences between HLA loci emerged in a later analysis of TCR association rates, with DRB1 most and HLA-C fewest. In vitro testing confirmed three CMV-associated chains as specific for CMV antigens. Productive rates of about 87% or about 30% were seen for most TCR beta V segments in an earlier analysis.

Primers included in the PCR were 60 Vbeta and 13 Jbeta primers. Repertoires were generated with immunoSEQ multiplex PCR, while TCRdb's copy carries only in-frame clones and drops some. The sample records around 190,000 clones, around 80% being singletons. The chain has TRBV11-3 and TRBJ2-7; weak D call: TRBD1 (5 bases). The specimen sequenced was PBMCs. The sequence derives from a man between 40 and 49 years old in good health and CMV-seronegative. Written as DNA, the CDR3 is TGTGCCAGCAGCTTAGAAAGGGGCGAGCAGTACTTC. The encoded protein is CASSLERGEQYF.